Sequencing of this TCR beta chain was carried out in a study of identical twins. Unique molecular identifiers were present on the cDNA, and a universal primer site came from template switching. A single record per CDR3 protein comes from TCRdb applying MiXCR to the 5' RACE reads. The profile shows 400,000 to 550,000 distinct CDR3 sequences, roughly an eighth of them singletons. For this clonotype: Antigen unknown.

Regarding the study as a whole: Within monozygotic twins, out-of-frame TCR alpha sharing was underestimated by the models.

Germline CDR1 and CDR2: SGHVS and FQNEAQ. Trimming stripped 3 bases from V and 6 bases from J, with 14 bases between. The CDR3 is made up of 14 amino acids. These data were also filed under a second study, of yellow fever vaccine responses in identical twins.

This chain uses TRBV7-8 with TRBJ1-2; possibly TRBD1 for D (5 bases). The source material was CD4+ T cells sorted from blood. This clonotype was obtained from a woman younger than 35 in good health. CDR3 in DNA: TGTGCCAGCAGCTTTCTACAGGATCTCAATGGCTACACCTTC. Translation: CASSFLQDLNGYTF.